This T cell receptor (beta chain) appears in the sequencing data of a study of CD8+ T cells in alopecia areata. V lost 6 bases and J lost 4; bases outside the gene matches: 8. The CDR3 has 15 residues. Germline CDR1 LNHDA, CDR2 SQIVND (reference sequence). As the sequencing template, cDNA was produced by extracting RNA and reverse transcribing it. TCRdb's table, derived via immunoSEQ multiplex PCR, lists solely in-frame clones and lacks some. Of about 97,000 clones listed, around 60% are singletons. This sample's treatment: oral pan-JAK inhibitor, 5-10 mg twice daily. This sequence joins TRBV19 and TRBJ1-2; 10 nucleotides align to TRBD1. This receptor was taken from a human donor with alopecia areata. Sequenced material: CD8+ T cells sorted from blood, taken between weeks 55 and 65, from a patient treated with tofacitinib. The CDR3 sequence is CASSPGGQGRYGYTF. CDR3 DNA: TGTGCCAGTAGCCCGGGGGGACAGGGGCGCTATGGCTACACCTTC.